This TCR beta chain originates from a study of cytomegalovirus exposure and HLA in healthy donors. Findings and caveats of the study: There were 150 to 200 TCR beta chains listed as cytomegalovirus-associated.

With 60 Vbeta and 13 Jbeta primers, the PCR was carried out. The data were produced by immunoSEQ multiplex PCR, yet TCRdb's version contains in-frame clones alone and is incomplete. The sample holds about 41,000 clones, about 85% seen once. Comments on this clone: Its target is unknown.

CDR3 length: 11 amino acids. CDR1 is SGHAT and CDR2 is FQNNGV in the germline V gene. Trimming removed 1 base at V and 10 bases at J, with 7 bases between. This clonotype was obtained from a man aged 45-60 years in good health and CMV-seronegative. The chain is built from TRBV11-2 and TRBJ1-1, with a tentative D call TRBD1 (5 bases). The sample was PBMCs. CDR3 DNA sequence: TGTGCCAGCAGCTTAGGGGGGGTAGCTTTCTTT. Protein product: CASSLGGVAFF.